This T cell receptor (beta chain) was recorded in a study of beta chain features in type 1 diabetes. Study background: Examined across all samples were around 110 million sorted cells.

Central memory, naive, regulatory and stem cell-like memory CD4+ cells were sorted by CD45RO/CCR7/CD25/CD127/CD95/CD27. The sample holds a few counts of this clone. The antigen is unknown. Sequencing targeted expressed TCRB transcripts, as all isolated RNA had been reverse transcribed. Repertoires were generated with immunoSEQ multiplex PCR, while TCRdb's copy carries only in-frame clones and drops some. The sample records about 650,000 clones, 9.5% to 15% being singletons. General study findings and limits: When Type 1 diabetes patients were examined, their TCRB CDR3s proved moderately but significantly shorter in all four CD4+ subsets. At VDJ recombination sites, type 1 diabetes patients had fewer insertions and more deleted nucleotides.

V was pared by 6 bases and J by 5 bases, with 2 bases between. The germline V gene encodes CDR1 SGHNT and CDR2 YENEEA. The CDR3 is 11 residues long. Material: naive CD4+ T cells from blood. This TCR was sampled from a man under 40 with type 1 diabetes. The rearrangement uses TRBV11-3 and TRBJ1-6, with unresolved D. Here the CDR3 reads CASSHNSPLHF. CDR3 nucleotide sequence: TGTGCCAGCAGTCATAATTCACCCCTCCACTTT.